This T cell receptor beta chain was sequenced for a study of blood T cells in healthy people across ages. The CDR3 runs 14 residues. V was shortened by 2 bases and J by 1 base, with 12 bases between the two germline ends. Germline loops: CDR1 DFQATT, CDR2 SNEGSKA (reference sequence). Collection of around 9.3 milliliters of peripheral blood was performed for each donor. Isolation per sample recovered at least 7 million PBMCs. Total RNA was extracted at no less than 6 micrograms per sample. A second roughly 7 to 11 cycle PCR used barcoded and J-beta primers. Carrying 12 random nucleotides, a template-switch adaptor labeled each individual cDNA molecule. One entry per CDR3 protein results from TCRdb running MiXCR on the 5' RACE reads. Of 1.5 million to 2 million distinct CDR3 sequences listed, 49% are singletons.

This receptor was taken from a woman in her forties in good health. The rearrangement uses TRBV20-1 and TRBJ2-7, with D perhaps matching TRBD2 (5 bases). The sample consisted of blood. CDR3 in DNA: TGCAGTGCTAGATTCGGACGGGGATCCTACGAGCAGTACTTC. Amino acid sequence: CSARFGRGSYEQYF.